This T cell receptor (beta chain) was obtained from a study of blood T cell repertoires in COVID-19. Study context: From T cells, B-cell-depleted T cells, or PBMCs came the material, which was cDNA or gDNA.

This clone has a single count. The repertoire was sequenced with immunoSEQ multiplex PCR; TCRdb's copy has only in-frame clones and lacks some. The data hold some 140,000 clones, with roughly 80% observed a single time. Participants' own reports of clinical history determined their cohort assignment. The sequenced material came from PBMCs or T cells enriched from blood (not recorded which). The source of this sequence is a man aged 35 to 55 with acute COVID-19.

Here the CDR3 reads CASNIQGVPTFFDEQYF. The CDR3 coding sequence is TGTGCCAGCAATATACAGGGGGTCCCGACGTTTTTCGACGAGCAGTACTTC. The rearrangement links TRBV28 to TRBJ2-7, with 8 bases matching TRBD1. CDR3 length equals 17 residues. The V and J ends lost 7 bases and 5 bases, in that order; junction bases with no gene match: 19. CDR1 is MDHEN and CDR2 is SYDVKM in the germline V gene.